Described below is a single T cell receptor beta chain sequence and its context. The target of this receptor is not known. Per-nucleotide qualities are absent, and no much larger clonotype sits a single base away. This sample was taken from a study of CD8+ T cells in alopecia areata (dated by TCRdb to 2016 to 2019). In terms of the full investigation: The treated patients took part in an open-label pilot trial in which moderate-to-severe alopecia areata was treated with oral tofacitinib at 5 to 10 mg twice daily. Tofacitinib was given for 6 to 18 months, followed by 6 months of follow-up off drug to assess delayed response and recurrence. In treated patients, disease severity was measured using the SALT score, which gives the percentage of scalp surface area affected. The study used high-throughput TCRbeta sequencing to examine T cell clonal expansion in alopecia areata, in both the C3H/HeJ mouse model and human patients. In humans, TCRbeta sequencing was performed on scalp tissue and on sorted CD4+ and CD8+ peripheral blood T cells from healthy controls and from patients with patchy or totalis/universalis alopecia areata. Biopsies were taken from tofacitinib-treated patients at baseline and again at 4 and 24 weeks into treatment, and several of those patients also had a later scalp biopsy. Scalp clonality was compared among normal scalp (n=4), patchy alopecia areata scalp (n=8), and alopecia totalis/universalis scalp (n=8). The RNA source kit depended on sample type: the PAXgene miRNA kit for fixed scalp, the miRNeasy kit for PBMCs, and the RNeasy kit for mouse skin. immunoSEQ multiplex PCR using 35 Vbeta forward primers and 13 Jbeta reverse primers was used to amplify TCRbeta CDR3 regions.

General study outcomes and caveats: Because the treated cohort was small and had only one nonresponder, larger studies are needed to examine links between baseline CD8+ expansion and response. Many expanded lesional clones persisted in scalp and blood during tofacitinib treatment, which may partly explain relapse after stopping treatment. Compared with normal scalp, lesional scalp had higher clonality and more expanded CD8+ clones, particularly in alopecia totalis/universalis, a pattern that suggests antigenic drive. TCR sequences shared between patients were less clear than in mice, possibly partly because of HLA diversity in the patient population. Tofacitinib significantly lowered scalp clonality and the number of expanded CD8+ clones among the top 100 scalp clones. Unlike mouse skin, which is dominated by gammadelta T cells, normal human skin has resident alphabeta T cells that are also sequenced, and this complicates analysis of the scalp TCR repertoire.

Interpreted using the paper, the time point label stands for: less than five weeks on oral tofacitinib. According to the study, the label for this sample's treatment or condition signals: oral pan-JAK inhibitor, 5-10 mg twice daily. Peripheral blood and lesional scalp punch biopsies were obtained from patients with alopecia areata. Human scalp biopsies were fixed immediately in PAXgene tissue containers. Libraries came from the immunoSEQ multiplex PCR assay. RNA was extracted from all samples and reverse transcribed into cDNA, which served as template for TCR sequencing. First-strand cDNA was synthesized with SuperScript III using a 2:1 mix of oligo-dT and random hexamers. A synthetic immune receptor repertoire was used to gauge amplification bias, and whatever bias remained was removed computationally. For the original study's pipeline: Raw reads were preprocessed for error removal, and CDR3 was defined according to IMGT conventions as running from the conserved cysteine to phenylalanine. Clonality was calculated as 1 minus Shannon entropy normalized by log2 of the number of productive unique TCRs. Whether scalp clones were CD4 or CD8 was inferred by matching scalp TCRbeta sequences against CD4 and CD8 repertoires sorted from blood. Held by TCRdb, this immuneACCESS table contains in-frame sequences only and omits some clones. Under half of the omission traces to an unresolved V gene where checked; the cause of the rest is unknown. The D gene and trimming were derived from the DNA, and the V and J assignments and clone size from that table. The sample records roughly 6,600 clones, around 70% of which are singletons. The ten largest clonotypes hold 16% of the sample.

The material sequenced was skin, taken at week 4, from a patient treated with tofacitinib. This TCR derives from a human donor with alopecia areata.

The CDR3 region: CASSQGQDATNEKLFF. The nucleotide sequence is TGTGCCAGCAGCCAAGGACAGGATGCAACTAATGAAAAACTGTTTTTT. The chain uses TRBV14 and TRBJ1-4; the D gene is possibly TRBD1, with 6 bases matching. Sequences SGHDN (CDR1) and FVKESK (CDR2) are obtained from the germline V gene. Deletion took 1 base off V and 0 bases off J, with a span of 9 bases between the germline ends. Its CDR3 holds 16 amino acids, cysteine through phenylalanine. Here the CDR3 DNA is all that survives: 48 bases in frame from base 1.